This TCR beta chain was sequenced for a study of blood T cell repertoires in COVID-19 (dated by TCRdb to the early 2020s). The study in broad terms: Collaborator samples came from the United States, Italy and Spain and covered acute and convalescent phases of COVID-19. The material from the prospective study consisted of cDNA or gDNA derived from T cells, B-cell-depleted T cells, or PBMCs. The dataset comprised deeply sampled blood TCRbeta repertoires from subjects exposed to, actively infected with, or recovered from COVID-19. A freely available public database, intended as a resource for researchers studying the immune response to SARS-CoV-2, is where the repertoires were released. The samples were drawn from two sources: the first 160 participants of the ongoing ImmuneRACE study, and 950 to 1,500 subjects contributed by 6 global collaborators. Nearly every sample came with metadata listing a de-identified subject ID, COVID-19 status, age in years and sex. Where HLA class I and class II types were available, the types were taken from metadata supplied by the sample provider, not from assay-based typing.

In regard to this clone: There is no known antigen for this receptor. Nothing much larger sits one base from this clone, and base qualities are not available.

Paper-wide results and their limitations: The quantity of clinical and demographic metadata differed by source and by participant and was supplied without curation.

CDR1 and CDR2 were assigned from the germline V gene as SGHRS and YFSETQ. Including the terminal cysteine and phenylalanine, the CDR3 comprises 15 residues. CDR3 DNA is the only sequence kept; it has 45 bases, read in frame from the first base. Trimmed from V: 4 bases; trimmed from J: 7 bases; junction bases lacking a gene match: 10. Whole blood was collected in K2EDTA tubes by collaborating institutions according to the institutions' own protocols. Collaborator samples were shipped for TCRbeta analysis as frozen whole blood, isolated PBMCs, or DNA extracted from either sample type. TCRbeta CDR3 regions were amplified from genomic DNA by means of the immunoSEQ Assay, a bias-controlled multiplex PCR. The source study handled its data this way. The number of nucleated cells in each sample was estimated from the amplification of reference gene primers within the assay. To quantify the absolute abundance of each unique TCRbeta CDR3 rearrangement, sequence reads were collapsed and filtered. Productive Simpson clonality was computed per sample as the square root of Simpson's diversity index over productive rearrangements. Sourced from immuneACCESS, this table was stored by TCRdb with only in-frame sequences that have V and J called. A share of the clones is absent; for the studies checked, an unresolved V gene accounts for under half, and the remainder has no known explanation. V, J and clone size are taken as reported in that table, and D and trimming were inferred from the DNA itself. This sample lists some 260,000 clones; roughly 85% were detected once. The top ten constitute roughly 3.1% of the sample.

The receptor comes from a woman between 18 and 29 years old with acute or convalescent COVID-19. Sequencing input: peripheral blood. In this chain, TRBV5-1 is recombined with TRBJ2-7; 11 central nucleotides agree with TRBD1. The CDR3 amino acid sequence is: CASSGGTGGLFEQYF. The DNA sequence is TGCGCCAGCAGCGGAGGGACAGGGGGATTGTTTGAGCAGTACTTC.